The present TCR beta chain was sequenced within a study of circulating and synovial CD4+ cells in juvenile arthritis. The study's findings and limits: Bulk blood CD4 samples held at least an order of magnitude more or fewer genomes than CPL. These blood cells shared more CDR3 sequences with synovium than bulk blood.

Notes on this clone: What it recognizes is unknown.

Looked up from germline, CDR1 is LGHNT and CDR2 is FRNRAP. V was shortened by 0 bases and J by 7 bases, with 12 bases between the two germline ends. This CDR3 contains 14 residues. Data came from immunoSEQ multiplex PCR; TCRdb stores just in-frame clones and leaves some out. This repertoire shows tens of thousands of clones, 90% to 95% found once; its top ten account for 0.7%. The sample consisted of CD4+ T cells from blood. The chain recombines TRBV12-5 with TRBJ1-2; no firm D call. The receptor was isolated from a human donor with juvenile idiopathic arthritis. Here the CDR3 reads CASGLVAVGSGYTF. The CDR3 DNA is TGTGCTAGTGGTTTGGTAGCGGTCGGGTCTGGCTACACCTTC.